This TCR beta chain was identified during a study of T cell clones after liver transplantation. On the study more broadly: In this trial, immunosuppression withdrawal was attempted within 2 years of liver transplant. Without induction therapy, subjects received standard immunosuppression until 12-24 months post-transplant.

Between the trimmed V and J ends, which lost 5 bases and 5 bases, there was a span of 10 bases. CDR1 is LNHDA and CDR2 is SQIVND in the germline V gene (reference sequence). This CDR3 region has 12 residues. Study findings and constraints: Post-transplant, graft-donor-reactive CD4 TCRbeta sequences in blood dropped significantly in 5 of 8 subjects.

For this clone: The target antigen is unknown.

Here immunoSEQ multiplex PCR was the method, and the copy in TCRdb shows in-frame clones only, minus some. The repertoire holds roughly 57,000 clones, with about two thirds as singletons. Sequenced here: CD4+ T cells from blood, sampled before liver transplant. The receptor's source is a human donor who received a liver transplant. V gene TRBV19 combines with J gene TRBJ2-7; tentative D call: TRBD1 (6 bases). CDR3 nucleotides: TGTGCCAGTAGTCTACAGGGCCACGAGCAGTACTTC. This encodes CASSLQGHEQYF.